The 18 T cell receptor beta chains presented below share a single source sample, sequenced in a study of blood T cell repertoires in COVID-19. Libraries were prepared by immunoSEQ multiplex PCR; TCRdb keeps only in-frame clonotypes and omits some of them. The sample gives roughly 120,000 clones, less than 85% of which show up once; under 0.95% is in the top ten. Material for sequencing was peripheral blood. These receptors all come from a human donor with acute or convalescent COVID-19. The donor label of this sample is uncertain.

The gene calls are TRBV2 and TRBJ1-1, with D possibly matching TRBD1 (6 bases). Germline values: CDR1 SNHLY, CDR2 FYNNEI. This CDR3 region has 13 residues. Trimming removed 5 bases from V and 1 base from J, with 8 bases in between. The CDR3 nucleotides are TGTGCCAGCAGTCAGGACAGGAACACTGAAGCTTTCTTT. This translates into CASSQDRNTEAFF.

This chain links TRBV15 with TRBJ1-2; a weak D match, TRBD1 (6 bases). CDR3 length: 14 residues. V lost 5 bases and J lost 4, with 14 bases in between. The germline gives CDR1 LNHNV, CDR2 YYDKDF (reference sequence). The CDR3, as DNA: TGTGCCACCAGCGGCCGACAGGCTGTCTATGGCTACACCTTC. Protein sequence: CATSGRQAVYGYTF.

This clone has a single count. This chain uses TRBV3-1 (or the pseudogene TRBV3-2) with TRBJ2-1, with 9 positions matching TRBD2. The CDR3 is made up of 20 amino acids. Germline CDR1 reads LGHDT; CDR2 reads YNNKEL (reference sequence). V lost 3 bases to trimming and J lost 0 bases; unmatched junction nucleotides: 15. CDR3 bases: TGTGCCAGCAGCCAGATGACGCCCGGGCGGGGGGGCTACTCCTACAATGAGCAGTTCTTC. Its protein product is CASSQMTPGRGGYSYNEQFF.

V and J are TRBV7-2 and TRBJ1-1; D perhaps matches TRBD1 (5 bases). Trimming removed 5 bases at V and 6 bases at J, with 13 bases between. There are 13 residues in the CDR3. Germline V lookup: CDR1 SGHTA, CDR2 FQGNSA. In DNA, the CDR3 is TGTGCCAGCAGCCCGGGACTTACCGCTGAAGCTTTCTTT. The encoded protein is CASSPGLTAEAFF. Looking up the rest from reference TRBV7-2 and TRBJ1-1 gives the full variable domain: GAGVSQSPSNKVTEKGKDVELRCDPISGHTALYWYRQSLGQGLEFLIYFQGNSAPDKSGLPSDRFSAERTGGSVSTLTIQRTQQEDSAVYLCASSPGLTAEAFFGQGTRLTVV.

The chain links TRBV28 to TRBJ2-2, with 7 bases lining up with TRBD1. With V trimmed by 6 bases and J by 4 bases, 14 bases remained unmatched. This CDR3 is 17 amino acids long. From germline, CDR1 is MDHEN and CDR2 SYDVKM. The CDR3 sequence is CASSPTGVGRGTGELFF. CDR3 DNA sequence: TGTGCCAGCAGCCCAACAGGGGTCGGGCGTGGCACCGGGGAGCTGTTTTTT.

This sequence joins TRBV5-5 and TRBJ1-1; TRBD1 aligns across 8 bases. The CDR3 is 16 residues long. Per germline, CDR1 SGHKS and CDR2 YYEKEE (reference sequence). V gave up 4 bases and J gave up 0 bases; unmatched junction bases: 8. In DNA, the CDR3 is TGTGCCAGCAGCACCACAGGGGGTGTTCTGAACACTGAAGCTTTCTTT. Translated: CASSTTGGVLNTEAFF.

J is TRBJ1-3 and V is TRBV19, with D maybe TRBD1 (5 bases). Germline V gene lookup returns CDR1 LNHDA and CDR2 SQIVND (reference sequence). The CDR3 runs to 14 residues. The germline V and J ends were trimmed by 3 bases and 3 bases, with 9 bases remaining between them. The chain's CDR3 is CASSIRDSGNTIYF. CDR3 sequence (DNA): TGTGCCAGTAGTATCCGCGACAGTGGAAACACCATATATTTT.

This clone has a handful of counts. The CDR3 DNA follows: TGTGCCAGTAGTATTATCGGACAGGGGAATGAAAAACTGTTTTTT. Amino acids: CASSIIGQGNEKLFF. This rearrangement joins TRBV19 to TRBJ1-4; 9 bases agree with TRBD1. With V trimmed by 3 bases and J by 5 bases, 4 bases remained unmatched. The germline gives CDR1 LNHDA, CDR2 SQIVND (reference sequence). This CDR3 has 15 amino acids.

This sequence joins TRBV4-1 and TRBJ1-2; 9 bases match TRBD1. CDR3 length: 13 amino acids. The V and J ends lost 10 bases and 8 bases, in that order; junction bases with no gene match: 11. CDR1 MGHRA and CDR2 YSYEKL come from the germline V gene. As DNA, the CDR3 is TGCGCCACCTCAGGGACAGGGTTAGGAGGCTACACCTTC. As protein: CATSGTGLGGYTF.

This chain joins TRBV18 and TRBJ2-2, with 10 bases matching TRBD2. The CDR3 has 17 residues. The V segment lost 0 bases and the J segment 6 bases; nucleotides outside the gene matches: 7. The V gene's germline CDR1 is KGHSH and CDR2 LQKENI. CDR3 DNA: TGTGCCAGCTCACCACCGGGGGGACTAGCGATCGCCGGGGAGCTGTTTTTT. Protein product: CASSPPGGLAIAGELFF. The full variable domain, in which reference TRBV18 and TRBJ2-2 provide the parts outside the CDR3, is NAGVMQNPRHLVRRRGQEARLRCSPMKGHSHVYWYRQLPEEGLKFMVYLQKENIIDESGMPKERFSAEFPKEGPSILRIQQVVRGDSAAYFCASSPPGGLAIAGELFFGEGSRLTVL.

The V and J genes are TRBV6-5 and TRBJ2-1; weak D call: TRBD1 (5 bases). The germline gives CDR1 MNHEY, CDR2 SVGAGI. V lost 5 bases to trimming and J lost 3 bases, with 11 bases between them. The CDR3 spans 14 residues. The CDR3 spells CASSPPGFYNEQFF. CDR3 nucleotides: TGTGCCAGCAGTCCCCCAGGGTTCTACAATGAGCAGTTCTTC.

This sequence joins TRBV29-1 and TRBJ2-5; D unresolved. The CDR3 is 11 amino acids. Germline CDR1 and CDR2: SQVTM and ANQGSEA. V was cut by 6 bases and J by 5 bases, with 10 bases left in between. The CDR3: CSVPTRETQYF. For the CDR3, the DNA is TGCAGCGTGCCCACTCGGGAGACCCAGTACTTC.

This clone was observed a single time. The J gene is TRBJ2-1, the V gene TRBV7-3; 9 positions match TRBD2. Germline assignment: CDR1 SGHTA and CDR2 FQGTGA. This CDR3 comprises 14 residues. The V segment lost 3 bases and the J segment 10 bases; nucleotides outside the gene matches: 7. The DNA of the CDR3 is TGTGCCAGCAGCTTCGGACTAGCGAATGGAGAGCAGTTCTTC. This translates into CASSFGLANGEQFF.

V gene TRBV6-5 combines with J gene TRBJ1-4, with D tentatively TRBD1 (6 bases). The CDR3 extends over 14 amino acids. V was pared by 0 bases and J by 7 bases, with 9 bases between. The germline CDR1 and CDR2 sequences are MNHEY and SVGAGI. CDR3 amino acids: CASSYSGAAEKLFF. In DNA, the CDR3 is TGTGCCAGCAGTTACTCGGGGGCGGCTGAAAAACTGTTTTTT.

The chain recombines TRBV7-9 with TRBJ2-2; D not resolved. This CDR3 spans 14 amino acids. The germline V gene encodes CDR1 SEHNR and CDR2 FQNEAQ (reference sequence). V lost 1 base to trimming and J lost 7 bases, with 10 bases between them. The CDR3 DNA reads as TGTGCCAGCAGCTTAGACACATTTGACGGGGAGCTGTTTTTT. The encoded protein is CASSLDTFDGELFF. Complete variable domain (other parts from reference TRBV7-9 and TRBJ2-2): DTGVSQNPRHKITKRGQNVTFRCDPISEHNRLYWYRQTLGQGPEFLTYFQNEAQLEKSRLLSDRFSAERPKGSFSTLEIQRTEQGDSAMYLCASSLDTFDGELFFGEGSRLTVL.

This clone was detected a few times. This chain uses TRBV2 with TRBJ1-6; D is unclear. The germline V gene encodes CDR1 SNHLY and CDR2 FYNNEI. Trimming cost V 3 bases and J 13 bases, with 13 bases left between them. The CDR3 has 13 residues. CDR3 bases: TGTGCCAGCAGTGACAGGACGGGGAGTCCCCTCCACTTT. This sequence encodes CASSDRTGSPLHF.

This rearrangement joins TRBV4-1 to TRBJ1-1, with 11 positions matching TRBD1. Germline V lookup: CDR1 MGHRA, CDR2 YSYEKL. CDR3 size: 16 residues. The V and J ends lost 1 base and 4 bases, in that order; junction bases with no gene match: 5. CDR3 nucleotides: TGCGCCAGCAGCCAAGGGCTGGACAGGGGGCTCACTGAAGCTTTCTTT. The encoded protein is CASSQGLDRGLTEAFF.

This clone has only a few counts. V usage is TRBV7-3 and J usage is TRBJ2-1; D unclear. The CDR3 loop spans 14 amino acids. Trimming removed 3 bases from V and 4 bases from J, with 10 bases in between. In germline, CDR1 is SGHTA, CDR2 FQGTGA. In nucleotides, the CDR3 is TGTGCCAGCAGCTTCGGAGCCCAATACAATGAGCAGTTCTTC. This codes for CASSFGAQYNEQFF.